A selection of T cell receptor beta chains follows, all from one sample in a study of Ad26.COV2.S vaccination and SARS-CoV-2 variants. TCRdb keeps only in-frame clones here, not all; method: immunoSEQ multiplex PCR. Among about 440,000 clones listed, around 90% were seen once. The sample was peripheral blood, taken in a trial of Ad26.COV2.S vaccine versus placebo. The receptors originated from a person aged 18 to 65 who received the Ad26.COV2.S COVID-19 vaccine or a placebo. The CDR3 runs from the conserved cysteine through the conserved F or W. Each record gives: D gene, J gene, V gene, clone size, CDR3 protein, CDR3 DNA. The D gene is left open where the match is weak. Not every row has a clone size; where given, it reads once, few, many or a size class.

>TRBD1|TRBJ2-7|TRBV7-9|.
CASSPRQGPYEQYF
TGTGCCAGCAGCCCAAGACAGGGGCCCTACGAGCAGTACTTC
>.|TRBJ2-5|TRBV19|.
CASREQGQETQYF
TGTGCCAGTAGGGAACAGGGACAAGAGACCCAGTACTTC
>TRBD2|TRBJ2-1|TRBV5-4|.
CASSLKVAGDNEQFF
TGTGCCAGCAGCTTGAAGGTAGCGGGTGACAATGAGCAGTTCTTC
>.|TRBJ2-5|TRBV5-1|.
CASSLVGKETQYF
TGCGCCAGCAGCTTGGTTGGAAAAGAGACCCAGTACTTC
>TRBD2|TRBJ2-5|TRBV9|.
CASSVGSGSGRRETQYF
TGTGCCAGCAGCGTAGGGAGTGGCAGCGGGAGACGTGAGACCCAGTACTTC
>.|TRBJ2-5|TRBV9|.
CASSSYSGTLETQYF
TGTGCCAGCAGCTCCTATTCGGGGACGCTAGAGACCCAGTACTTC
>TRBD1|TRBJ2-3|TRBV5-1|.
CASSPGTGYFTDTQYF
TGCGCCAGCAGCCCGGGGACAGGGTATTTCACAGATACGCAGTATTTT
>TRBD1|TRBJ1-5|TRBV28|.
CASRTGYQPQHF
TGTGCCAGCAGGACAGGGTATCAGCCCCAGCATTTT
>TRBD2|TRBJ2-5|TRBV19|.
CASRPTSGSRETQYF
TGTGCCAGTAGACCGACTAGCGGGAGTAGGGAGACCCAGTACTTC
>TRBD2|TRBJ2-3|TRBV5-1|.
CASSLGPGGATDTQYF
TGCGCCAGCAGCTTGGGACCGGGAGGGGCCACAGATACGCAGTATTTT
>TRBD1|TRBJ1-1|TRBV7-3|.
CASSLNAGGTEAFF
TGTGCCAGCAGCTTAAACGCAGGGGGCACTGAAGCTTTCTTT
>.|TRBJ1-1|TRBV7-6|.
CASSPRFKKDTEAFF
TGTGCCAGCAGCCCGAGATTTAAGAAGGACACTGAAGCTTTCTTT
>.|TRBJ2-7|TRBV27|.
CASSLSGPRYEQYF
TGTGCCAGCAGTTTATCGGGACCGAGATACGAGCAGTACTTC
>TRBD1|TRBJ1-4|TRBV15|.
CATTRQGNEKLFF
TGTGCCACCACCCGACAGGGAAATGAAAAACTGTTTTTT
>.|TRBJ2-3|TRBV7-3|.
CASSLTLTPSGDTQYF
TGTGCCAGCAGCTTAACGTTAACGCCCTCCGGAGATACGCAGTATTTT
>.|TRBJ1-2|TRBV2|.
CATGRGKNGYTF
TGTGCCACCGGTCGGGGAAAAAATGGCTACACCTTC
>TRBD1|TRBJ1-4|TRBV3-1/TRBV3-2|.
CASSLRTGYGEKLFF
TGTGCCAGCAGCCTACGGACAGGCTATGGTGAAAAACTGTTTTTT
>.|TRBJ2-1|TRBV28|.
CASSLWTAYNEQFF
TGTGCCAGCAGTCTCTGGACAGCTTACAATGAGCAGTTCTTC
>TRBD1|TRBJ2-6|TRBV9|.
CASSVQGAGSISGANVLTF
TGTGCCAGCAGTGTACAGGGGGCTGGTAGTATTTCTGGGGCCAACGTCCTGACTTTC
>TRBD1|TRBJ2-3|TRBV4-1|.
CASSQRVPGQGGFTDTQYF
TGCGCCAGCAGCCAGAGGGTCCCGGGACAGGGGGGCTTCACAGATACGCAGTATTTT
>.|TRBJ1-5|TRBV6-6|.
CASSYRGREGQPQHF
TGTGCCAGCAGTTACCGTGGCAGGGAGGGTCAGCCCCAGCATTTT
>TRBD2|TRBJ2-3|TRBV5-6|once
CASSGLAGVEDTQYF
TGTGCCAGCAGCGGACTAGCGGGAGTTGAAGATACGCAGTATTTT
>TRBD1|TRBJ2-2|TRBV19|.
CASRLRQGADTGELFF
TGTGCCAGTAGGCTAAGACAGGGGGCGGACACCGGGGAGCTGTTTTTT